The sequence of this T cell receptor beta chain was determined in a study of blood T cell repertoires in COVID-19 (dated by TCRdb to 2019 to 2021). A note on the overall study: Collaborator samples came from the United States, Italy and Spain and covered acute and convalescent phases of COVID-19. Samples came from the ongoing ImmuneRACE study (first 160 participants) plus 1,254 subjects from 6 global collaborators. Deeply sampled blood TCRbeta repertoires from subjects exposed to, actively infected with, or recovered from COVID-19 were included in the dataset. The material from the prospective study consisted of cDNA or gDNA derived from T cells, B-cell-depleted T cells, or PBMCs. The repertoires were released in a freely available public database meant as a resource for research on the immune response to SARS-CoV-2. Nearly every sample came with metadata listing a de-identified subject ID, COVID-19 status, age in years and sex. Where HLA class I and class II types were available, the types were taken from metadata supplied by the sample provider, not from assay-based typing. Study-wide findings and limitations: The quantity of clinical and demographic metadata differed by source and by participant and was supplied without curation.

Collaborating institutions collected whole blood in K2EDTA tubes following their own protocols. For TCRbeta analysis, collaborator samples were shipped as frozen whole blood, as isolated PBMCs, or as DNA extracted from either sample type. The germline V gene (reference sequence) gives CDR1 as MNHEY and CDR2 as SMNVEV. Taken from cysteine to phenylalanine, the CDR3 has 14 residues. Only CDR3 DNA remains: 42 bases, in frame from the first base. Clipping removes 4 bases from V and 2 bases from J, with 1 as the unmatched junction base count. As regards this clone: The specificity of this receptor is unknown. Per-base quality was not reported, and no clone a single base away is much larger than it.

TCRbeta CDR3 regions were amplified from genomic DNA by means of the immunoSEQ Assay, a bias-controlled multiplex PCR. The paper's data handling went like this. Within the assay, amplification of reference gene primers was used to estimate how many nucleated cells each sample contained. To quantify the absolute abundance of each unique TCRbeta CDR3 rearrangement, sequence reads were collapsed and filtered. For each sample, productive Simpson clonality was calculated as the square root of Simpson's diversity index across productive rearrangements. TCRdb holds this immuneACCESS table with in-frame rearrangements only. Some clones are missing; in checked studies, unresolved V genes explain under half, and the rest has no known cause. V and J calls and clone size are given by that table; D and trimming were obtained from the DNA. The sample contains more than 85,000 clones, roughly 82% of them found a single time. Together, the top ten hold about 17% of the sample.

The chain uses TRBV27 and TRBJ1-2, with TRBD1 matching 10 junction bases. The sample was peripheral blood. The source is a woman in her fifties or sixties with acute or convalescent COVID-19. The CDR3 region: CASSSTGGNYGYTF. The DNA reads as follows: TGTGCCAGCAGTTCGACAGGGGGCAACTATGGCTACACCTTC.